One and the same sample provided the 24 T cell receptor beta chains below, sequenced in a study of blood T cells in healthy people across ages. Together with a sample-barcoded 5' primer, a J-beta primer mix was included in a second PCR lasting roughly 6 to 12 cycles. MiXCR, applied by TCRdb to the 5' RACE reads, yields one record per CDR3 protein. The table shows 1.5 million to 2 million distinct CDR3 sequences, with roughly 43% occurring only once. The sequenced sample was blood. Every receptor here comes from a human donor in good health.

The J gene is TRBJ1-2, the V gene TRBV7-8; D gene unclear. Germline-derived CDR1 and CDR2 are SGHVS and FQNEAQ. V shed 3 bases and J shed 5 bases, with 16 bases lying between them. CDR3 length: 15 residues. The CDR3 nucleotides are TGTGCCAGCAGCTTGCTTGAGGGCATCGAATATGGCTACACCTTC. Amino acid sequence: CASSLLEGIEYGYTF.

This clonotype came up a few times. CDR3 residues: CASLKGQNYEQYF. In DNA form, the CDR3 reads TGTGCCAGCCTTAAGGGACAGAACTACGAGCAGTACTTC. The chain joins TRBV28 to TRBJ2-7; TRBD1 matches 7 bases. The ends lost 8 bases at V and 3 bases at J; junction bases unmatched: 7. This CDR3 region has 13 residues. The germline CDR1 and CDR2 sequences are MDHEN and SYDVKM.

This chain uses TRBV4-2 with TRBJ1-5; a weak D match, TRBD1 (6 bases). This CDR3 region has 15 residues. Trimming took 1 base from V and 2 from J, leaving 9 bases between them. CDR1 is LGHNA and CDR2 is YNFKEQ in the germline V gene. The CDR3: CASSQAGAGNQPQHF. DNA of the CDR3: TGTGCCAGCAGCCAAGCAGGGGCTGGCAATCAGCCCCAGCATTTT.

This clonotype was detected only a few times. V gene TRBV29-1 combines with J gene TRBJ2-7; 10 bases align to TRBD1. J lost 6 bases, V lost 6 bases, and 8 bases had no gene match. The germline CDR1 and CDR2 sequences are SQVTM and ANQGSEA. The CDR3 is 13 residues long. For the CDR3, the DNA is TGCAGCGTGTCCGGGACAGGGGTCCGCGAGCAGTACTTC. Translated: CSVSGTGVREQYF.

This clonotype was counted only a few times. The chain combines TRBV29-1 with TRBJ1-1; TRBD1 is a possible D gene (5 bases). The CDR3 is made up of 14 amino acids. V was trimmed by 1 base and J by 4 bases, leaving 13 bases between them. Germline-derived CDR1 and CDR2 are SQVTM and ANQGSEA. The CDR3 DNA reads TGCAGCGTTGAAGTGGGGTCGGGGGGCACTGAAGCTTTCTTT. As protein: CSVEVGSGGTEAFF.

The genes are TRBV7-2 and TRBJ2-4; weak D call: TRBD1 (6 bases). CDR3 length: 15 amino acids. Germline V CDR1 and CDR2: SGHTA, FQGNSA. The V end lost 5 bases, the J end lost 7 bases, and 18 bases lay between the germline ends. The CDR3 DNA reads TGTGCCAGCAGCCCCGCCCGGGCAGGGGATAACATTCAGTACTTC. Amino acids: CASSPARAGDNIQYF.

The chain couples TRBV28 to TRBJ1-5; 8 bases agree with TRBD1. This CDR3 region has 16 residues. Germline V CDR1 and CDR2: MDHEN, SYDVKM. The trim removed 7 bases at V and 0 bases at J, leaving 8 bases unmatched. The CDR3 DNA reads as TGTGCCAGCATGCGGAGACAGGGGATTAGCAATCAGCCCCAGCATTTT. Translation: CASMRRQGISNQPQHF.

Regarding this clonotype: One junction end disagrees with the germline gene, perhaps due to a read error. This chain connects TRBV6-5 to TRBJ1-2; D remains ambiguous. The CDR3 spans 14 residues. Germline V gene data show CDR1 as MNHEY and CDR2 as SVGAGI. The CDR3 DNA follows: TGTGCCGGCAGTTACTCAGAAGGACGCTATGGCTACACCTTC. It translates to CAGSYSEGRYGYTF.

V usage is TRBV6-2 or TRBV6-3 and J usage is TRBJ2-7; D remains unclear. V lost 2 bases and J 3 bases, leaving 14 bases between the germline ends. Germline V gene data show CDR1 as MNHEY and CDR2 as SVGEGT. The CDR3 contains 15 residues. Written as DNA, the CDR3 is TGTGCCAGCAGTTACCTTTTCCAGGCTAACTACGAGCAGTACTTC. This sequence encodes CASSYLFQANYEQYF.

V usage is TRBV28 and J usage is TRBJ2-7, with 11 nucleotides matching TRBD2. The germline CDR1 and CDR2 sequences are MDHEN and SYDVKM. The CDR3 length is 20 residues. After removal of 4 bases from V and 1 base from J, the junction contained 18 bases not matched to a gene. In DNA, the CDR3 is TGTGCCAGCAGTTCGCCCGGGGGACTAGCGGTGTTTTCGCTATCCTACGAGCAGTACTTC. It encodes CASSSPGGLAVFSLSYEQYF.

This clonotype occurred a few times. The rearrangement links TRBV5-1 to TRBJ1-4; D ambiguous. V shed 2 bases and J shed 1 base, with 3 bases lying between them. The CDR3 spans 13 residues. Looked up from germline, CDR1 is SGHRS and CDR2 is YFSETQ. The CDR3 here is CASSFGTNEKLFF. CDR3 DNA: TGCGCCAGCAGCTTTGGAACTAATGAAAAACTGTTTTTT.

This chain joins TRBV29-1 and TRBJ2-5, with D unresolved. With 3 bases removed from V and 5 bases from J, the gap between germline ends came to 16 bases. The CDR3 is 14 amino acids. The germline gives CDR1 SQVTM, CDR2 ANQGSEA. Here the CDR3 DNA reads TGCAGCGTTGAGGTCACATCCAAAGGGGAGACCCAGTACTTC. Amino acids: CSVEVTSKGETQYF.

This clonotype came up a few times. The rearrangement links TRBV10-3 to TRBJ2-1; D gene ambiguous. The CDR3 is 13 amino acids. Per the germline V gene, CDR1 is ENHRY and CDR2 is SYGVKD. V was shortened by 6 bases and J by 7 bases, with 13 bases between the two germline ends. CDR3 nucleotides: TGTGCCATCAGGCCCGACGGAATTAATGAGCAGTTCTTC. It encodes CAIRPDGINEQFF.

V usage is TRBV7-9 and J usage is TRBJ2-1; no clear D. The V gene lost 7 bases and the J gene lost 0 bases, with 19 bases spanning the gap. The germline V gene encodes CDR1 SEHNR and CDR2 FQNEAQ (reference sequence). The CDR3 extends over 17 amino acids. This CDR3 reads CASTLYLPYSSYNEQFF. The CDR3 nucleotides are TGTGCCAGCACCCTATACCTCCCGTACAGCTCCTACAATGAGCAGTTCTTC.

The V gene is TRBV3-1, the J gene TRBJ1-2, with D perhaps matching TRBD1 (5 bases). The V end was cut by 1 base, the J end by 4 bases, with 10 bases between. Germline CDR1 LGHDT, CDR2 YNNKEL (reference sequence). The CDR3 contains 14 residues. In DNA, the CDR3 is TGTGCCAGCAGCCAAGGACAGCGTCTCTATGGCTACACCTTC. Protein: CASSQGQRLYGYTF.

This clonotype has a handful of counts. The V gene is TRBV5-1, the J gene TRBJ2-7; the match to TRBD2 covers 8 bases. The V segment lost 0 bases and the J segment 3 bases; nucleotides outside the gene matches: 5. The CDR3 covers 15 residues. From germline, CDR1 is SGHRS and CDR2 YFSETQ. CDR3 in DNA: TGCGCCAGCAGCTTGGACGGGGGGGGAGACTACGAGCAGTACTTC. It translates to CASSLDGGGDYEQYF.

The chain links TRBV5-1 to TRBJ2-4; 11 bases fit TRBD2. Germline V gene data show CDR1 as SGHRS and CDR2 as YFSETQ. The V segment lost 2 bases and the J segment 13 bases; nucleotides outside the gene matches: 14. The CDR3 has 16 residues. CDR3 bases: TGCGCCAGCAGCTTATGGCTAGCGGGGGGATCTCTGGAGCAGTACTTC. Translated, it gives CASSLWLAGGSLEQYF.

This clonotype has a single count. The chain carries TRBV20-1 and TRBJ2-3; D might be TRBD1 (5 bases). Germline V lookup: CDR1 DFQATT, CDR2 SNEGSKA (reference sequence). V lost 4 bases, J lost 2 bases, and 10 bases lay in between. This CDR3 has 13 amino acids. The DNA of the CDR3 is TGCAGTGCTAAGACAGCCTACACAGATACGCAGTATTTT. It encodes CSAKTAYTDTQYF.

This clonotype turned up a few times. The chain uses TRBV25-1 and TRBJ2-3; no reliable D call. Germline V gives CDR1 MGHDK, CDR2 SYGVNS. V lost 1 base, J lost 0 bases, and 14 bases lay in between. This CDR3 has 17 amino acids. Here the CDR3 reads CASSEFFLDGSTDTQYF. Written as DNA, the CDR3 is TGTGCCAGCAGTGAATTCTTCTTAGACGGGAGCACAGATACGCAGTATTTT.

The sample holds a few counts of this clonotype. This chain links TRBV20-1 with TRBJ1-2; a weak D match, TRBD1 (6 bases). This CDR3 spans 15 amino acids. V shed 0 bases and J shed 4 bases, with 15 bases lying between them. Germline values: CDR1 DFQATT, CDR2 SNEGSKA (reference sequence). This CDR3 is CSARDRRGSAYGYTF. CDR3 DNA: TGCAGTGCTAGAGATCGGAGGGGGAGCGCCTATGGCTACACCTTC.

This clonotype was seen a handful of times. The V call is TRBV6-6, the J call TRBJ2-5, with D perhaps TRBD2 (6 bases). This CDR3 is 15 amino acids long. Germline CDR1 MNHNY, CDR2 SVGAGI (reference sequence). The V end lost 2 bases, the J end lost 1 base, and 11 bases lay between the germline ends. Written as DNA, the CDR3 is TGTGCCAGCAGTTACGCGATGGGGGGCCAAGAGACCCAGTACTTC. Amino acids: CASSYAMGGQETQYF.

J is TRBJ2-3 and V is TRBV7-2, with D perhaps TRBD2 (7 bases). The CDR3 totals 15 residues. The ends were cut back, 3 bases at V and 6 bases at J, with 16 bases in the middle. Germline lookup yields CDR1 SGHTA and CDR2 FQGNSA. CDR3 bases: TGTGCCAGCAGCTTTTTAGAGGGGGGGAGGGATACGCAGTATTTT. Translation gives CASSFLEGGRDTQYF.

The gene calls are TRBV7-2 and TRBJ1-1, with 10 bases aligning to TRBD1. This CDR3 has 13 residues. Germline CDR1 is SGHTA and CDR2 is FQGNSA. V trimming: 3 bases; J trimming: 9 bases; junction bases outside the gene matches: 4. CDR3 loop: CASSFDRGPKAFF. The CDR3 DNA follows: TGTGCCAGCAGCTTTGACAGGGGGCCTAAAGCTTTCTTT.

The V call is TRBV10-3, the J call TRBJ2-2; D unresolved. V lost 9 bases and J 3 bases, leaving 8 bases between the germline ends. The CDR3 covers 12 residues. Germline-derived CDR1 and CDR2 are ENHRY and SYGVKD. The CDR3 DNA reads TGTGCCATAGCCACTGACACCGGGGAGCTGTTTTTT. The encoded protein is CAIATDTGELFF.